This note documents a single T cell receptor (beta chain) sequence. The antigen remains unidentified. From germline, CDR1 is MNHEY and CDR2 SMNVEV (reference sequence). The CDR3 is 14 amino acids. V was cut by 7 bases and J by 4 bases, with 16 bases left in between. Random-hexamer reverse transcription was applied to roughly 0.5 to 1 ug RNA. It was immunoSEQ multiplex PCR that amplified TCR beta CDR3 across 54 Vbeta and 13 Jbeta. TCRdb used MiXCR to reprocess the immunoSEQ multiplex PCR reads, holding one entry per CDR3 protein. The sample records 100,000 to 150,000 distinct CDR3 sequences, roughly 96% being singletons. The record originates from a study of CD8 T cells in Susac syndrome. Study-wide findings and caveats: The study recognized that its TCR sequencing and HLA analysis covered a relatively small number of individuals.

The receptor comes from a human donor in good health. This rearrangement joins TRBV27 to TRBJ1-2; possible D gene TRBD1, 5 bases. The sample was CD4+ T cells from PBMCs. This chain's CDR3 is CASTPERGFYGYTF. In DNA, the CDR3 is TGTGCCAGCACCCCCGAGAGGGGCTTCTATGGCTACACCTTC.